This T cell receptor (beta chain) is from a study of shared clonotypes between healthy human individuals. V dropped 6 bases and J dropped 4; count of bases not matched to a gene: 9. The CDR3 totals 15 residues. CD45RO-negative cells were positively selected for CCR7, leaving out terminally differentiated effector memory CD45RA+ cells. Adults of Caucasian background living in Nashville, Tennessee made up all donors. Measured with immunoSEQ multiplex PCR; TCRdb has only the in-frame clones, and not every one. Here the sample spans millions of clones, about 92% being singletons. Regarding the study as a whole: What limited the represented genetic and exposure-history diversity was the small number of donors. Naive subsets, compared against memory subsets, generally had larger estimated richness values. The four-donor shared clonotypes exceeded non-shared clonotypes in generation probability, with non-shared ones scoring lower.

This clone is a singleton in its sample. Its specificity is unknown. The clonotype originates from a man between 18 and 35 years old in good health. Some clones in this sample may be carry-over from other donors' samples. Sequenced sample: naive CD8+ T cells from PBMCs. The V call is TRBV23-1, the J call TRBJ2-1, with TRBD2 matching 7 bases. TRBV23-1 is known as an ORF, though its function is uncertain. CDR3 coding DNA: TGCGCCAGCAGACCTCAGGGACTACCGTACAATGAGCAGTTCTTC. Protein sequence: CASRPQGLPYNEQFF.